Following are 9 T cell receptor beta chains from one sample sequenced in a study of OX40 agonist ivuxolimab in advanced cancers. Only in-frame clones appear in the TCRdb table, and some are missing; sequencing was by immunoSEQ multiplex PCR. The profile shows about 71,000 clones, just under 95% of them singletons. The material was CD4+ or CD8+ T cells sorted from blood, obtained in a trial of the OX40 agonist ivuxolimab. Receptors originate from an adult with an advanced solid tumor such as melanoma, head and neck, liver or kidney cancer.

The chain's CDR3 is CASSLTVTTEAFF. In DNA form, the CDR3 reads TGTGCCAGCAGTTTAACAGTGACCACTGAAGCTTTCTTT. The genes are TRBV27 and TRBJ1-1, with D unresolved. The V end was cut by 2 bases, the J end by 4 bases, with 8 bases between. The length of the CDR3 is 13 residues. The V gene's germline CDR1 is MNHEY and CDR2 SMNVEV (reference sequence).

This clone was seen a few times. The chain carries TRBV10-1 and TRBJ1-1; D not resolved. Germline assignment: CDR1 WNHNN and CDR2 SYGVQD (reference sequence). Deletions cut 3 bases from V and 2 bases from J, with 10 bases between. The CDR3 contains 14 residues. In nucleotides, the CDR3 is TGCGCCAGCAGTGACGACGGTCCAAACACTGAAGCTTTCTTT. Translating gives CASSDDGPNTEAFF.

V gene TRBV4-1 combines with J gene TRBJ2-5; 10 bases are shared with TRBD1. With V trimmed by 0 bases and J by 3 bases, 4 bases remained unmatched. Germline values: CDR1 MGHRA, CDR2 YSYEKL. The CDR3 is 16 amino acids. CDR3 sequence (DNA): TGCGCCAGCAGCCAAGATAAGGGGACAGGGGAAGAGACCCAGTACTTC. This gives the protein CASSQDKGTGEETQYF.

In nucleotides, the CDR3 is TGTGCCAGCAGCCCAGTCTTTGAGGAGCTGTTTTTT. Translated, it gives CASSPVFEELFF. This chain uses TRBV7-9 with TRBJ2-2; no firm D call. Germline loops: CDR1 SEHNR, CDR2 FQNEAQ (reference sequence). The CDR3 has 12 amino acids. V gave up 5 bases and J gave up 10 bases, with 11 bases separating them.

J is TRBJ2-5 and V is TRBV13; D is undetermined. The CDR3 has 11 amino acids. V lost 5 bases to trimming and J lost 4 bases, with 5 bases between them. Germline CDR1 PRHDT, CDR2 FYEKMQ (reference sequence). CDR3 loop: CASSRSETQYF. The CDR3 DNA reads TGTGCCAGCAGCCGATCAGAGACCCAGTACTTC.

The rearrangement links TRBV2 to TRBJ1-2; D unresolved. The CDR3 loop spans 12 amino acids. Germline V gene sequence: CDR1 SNHLY, CDR2 FYNNEI. Deletions cut 8 bases from V and 0 bases from J, with 7 bases between. The chain's CDR3 is CASSGTNYGYTF. CDR3 nucleotide sequence: TGTGCCAGCTCCGGGACTAACTATGGCTACACCTTC.

This clone was observed a single time. This sample includes further DNA sequences coding for the same CDR3. This sequence joins TRBV6-5 and TRBJ1-2, with D tentatively TRBD1 (5 bases). This CDR3 is built from 14 residues. Germline-derived CDR1 and CDR2 are MNHEY and SVGAGI. Trimming left V 2 bases short and J 2 bases short, with 9 bases between. The CDR3 nucleotides are TGTGCCAGCAGTTACGGGGCCCCCAACTATGGCTACACCTTC. The encoded protein is CASSYGAPNYGYTF.

V and J are TRBV9 and TRBJ1-5; D not resolved. Germline CDR1 reads SGDLS; CDR2 reads YYNGEE. This CDR3 spans 14 amino acids. Trimming took 2 bases from V and 4 from J, leaving 10 bases between them. CDR3 sequence: CASSVTAGNQPQHF. DNA of the CDR3: TGTGCCAGCAGCGTCACAGCCGGGAATCAGCCCCAGCATTTT.

The chain couples TRBV28 to TRBJ1-5, with D unresolved. The germline V gene encodes CDR1 MDHEN and CDR2 SYDVKM. The CDR3 covers 16 residues. Trimming took off 6 bases at V and 1 base at J, with 16 bases between the two ends. The chain's CDR3 is CASSFRLRESNQPQHF. DNA of the CDR3: TGTGCCAGCAGCTTCCGCTTGAGGGAAAGCAATCAGCCCCAGCATTTT.